This is a list of T cell receptor beta chains from one sample in a study of T-cell reconstitution after alpha-beta-depleted transplantation in children. In TCRdb, the PCR reads were re-called with MiXCR into one record per CDR3 protein. The sample contains around 440,000 distinct CDR3 sequences, about 10% of which appear only once. Sequenced material: PBMCs, taken before TCRalphabeta/CD19-depleted stem cell transplant. Receptors originate from a child aged 2 to 15 with inherited bone marrow failure, due to receive a stem cell transplant. CDR3s include the opening cysteine and the closing phenylalanine or tryptophan. A D gene is named only where the DNA matches it firmly.

V	D	J	CDR3
TRBV20-1	.	TRBJ2-3	CSARGLMSPTDTQYF
TRBV29-1	.	TRBJ2-2	CSAIESGDPNTGELFF
TRBV7-2	.	TRBJ1-6	CASSLAVGGQLPLHF
TRBV30	.	TRBJ2-2	CAWRRGNTGELFF
TRBV5-1	.	TRBJ2-7	CASSPSFSRDYEQYF
TRBV6-2/TRBV6-3	TRBD1	TRBJ1-5	CASSYQGAQPQHF
TRBV2	.	TRBJ2-4	CASSVSSIPWNIQYF
TRBV7-9	.	TRBJ2-7	CASSSLAGATYEQYF
TRBV3-1	.	TRBJ1-5	CASGQFNQPQHF
TRBV20-1	.	TRBJ2-7	CSASVYSYEQYF
TRBV29-1	.	TRBJ2-5	CSVDAGRETQYF
TRBV10-3	TRBD2	TRBJ2-1	CAISEWTGTSPLNEQFF
TRBV5-5	TRBD2	TRBJ2-2	CASSSRTSGTGELFF
TRBV20-1	TRBD2	TRBJ2-3	CRTSGLQTDTQYF
TRBV3-1	TRBD2	TRBJ2-1	CASSQGLAGVSRQFF
TRBV7-2	TRBD1	TRBJ2-7	CASSIRQGGEQYF
TRBV15	.	TRBJ2-3	CATNGPSGWTDTQYF
TRBV11-2	.	TRBJ2-3	CASSTRTSSRVDTQYF
TRBV4-3	TRBD2	TRBJ2-3	CASSQRTSGRTDTQYF
TRBV20-1	TRBD2	TRBJ2-7	CSATPGLYTYEQYF
TRBV29-1	.	TRBJ1-2	CSVEGVYGYTF
TRBV7-8	.	TRBJ2-5	CASTYRDSQETQYF
TRBV11-2	.	TRBJ1-1	CASSLQGPTEAFF
TRBV5-1	.	TRBJ1-1	CASSWRTASNTEAFF
TRBV4-3	TRBD2	TRBJ2-2	CASSQQTSGRSGELFF
TRBV12-3/TRBV12-4	.	TRBJ2-7	CASSLGDGQYF
TRBV7-9	.	TRBJ2-3	CASSLGWGSTDTQYF
TRBV27	.	TRBJ2-5	CASSQTPNQETQYF
TRBV12-3/TRBV12-4	TRBD1	TRBJ2-1	CASTPGTGLYNEQFF
TRBV12-3/TRBV12-4	TRBD1	TRBJ1-5	CASSIRDRGTNQPQHF
TRBV3-1	.	TRBJ2-2	CASSQLRTGELFF
TRBV15	.	TRBJ2-5	CATSLSRGTVETQYF
TRBV7-9	.	TRBJ1-2	CASSLPMGNYGYTF
TRBV11-1	TRBD1	TRBJ2-2	CASRGGQGAYPNTGELFF
TRBV29-1	.	TRBJ1-4	CSVAEVYEKLFF
TRBV20-1	TRBD2	TRBJ2-7	CSASDGGGKSYEQYF
TRBV4-3	TRBD1	TRBJ2-5	CASSQETGSPIGTQYF
TRBV18	TRBD1	TRBJ1-1	CASSVGQGRTAEAFF
TRBV4-3	.	TRBJ2-7	CASSRLTGPDYEQYF
TRBV19	.	TRBJ2-7	CASSPVWGTYEQYF
TRBV11-1	TRBD2	TRBJ2-3	CASSFPQLAGGPLDTQYF
TRBV29-1	.	TRBJ1-3	CSVAQGAGNTIYF
TRBV6-2/TRBV6-3	.	TRBJ2-1	CASSYLGAHNEQFF
TRBV29-1	.	TRBJ2-3	CSVEDHRGESTDTQYF